This TCR beta chain emerged from a study of blood T cell repertoires in COVID-19. This CDR3 has 12 residues. The V end lost 8 bases, the J end lost 7 bases, and 10 bases lay between the germline ends. In germline, CDR1 is KGHDR, CDR2 SFDVKD. As handled by the study authors: Amplified reference gene primers provided the basis for estimating nucleated cell counts. The assay was immunoSEQ multiplex PCR, and TCRdb's table has in-frame clones only and misses some. That table is the source of V, J and clone size, and D and trimming were worked out from the DNA. The table shows 210,000 or so clones, with around 90% occurring only once. Two negative PCRs, clearance, or symptom resolution had been documented for recovered Cohort 3 donors.

Sequencing input: PBMCs or T cells enriched from blood (not recorded which). This chain connects TRBV24-1 to TRBJ2-2, with a possible D match to TRBD2 (5 bases). The TCR originated in a young man who had recovered from COVID-19. In DNA, the CDR3 is TGTGCCACCACCCCGGGGAACGGGGAGCTGTTTTTT. Its translation is CATTPGNGELFF.